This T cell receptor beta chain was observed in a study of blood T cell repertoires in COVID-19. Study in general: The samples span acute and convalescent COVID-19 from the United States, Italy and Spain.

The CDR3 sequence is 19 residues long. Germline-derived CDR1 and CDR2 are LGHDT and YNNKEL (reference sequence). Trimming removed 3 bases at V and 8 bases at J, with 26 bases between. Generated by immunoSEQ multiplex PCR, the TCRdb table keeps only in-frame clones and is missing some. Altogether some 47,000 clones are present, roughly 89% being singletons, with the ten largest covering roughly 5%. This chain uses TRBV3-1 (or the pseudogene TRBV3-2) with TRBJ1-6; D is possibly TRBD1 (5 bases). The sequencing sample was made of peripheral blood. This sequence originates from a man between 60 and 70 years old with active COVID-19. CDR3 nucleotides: TGTGCCAGCAGCCAGACGATGGGAAGTGCCGGGACTAGGGATTCACCCCTCCACTTT. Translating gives CASSQTMGSAGTRDSPLHF.